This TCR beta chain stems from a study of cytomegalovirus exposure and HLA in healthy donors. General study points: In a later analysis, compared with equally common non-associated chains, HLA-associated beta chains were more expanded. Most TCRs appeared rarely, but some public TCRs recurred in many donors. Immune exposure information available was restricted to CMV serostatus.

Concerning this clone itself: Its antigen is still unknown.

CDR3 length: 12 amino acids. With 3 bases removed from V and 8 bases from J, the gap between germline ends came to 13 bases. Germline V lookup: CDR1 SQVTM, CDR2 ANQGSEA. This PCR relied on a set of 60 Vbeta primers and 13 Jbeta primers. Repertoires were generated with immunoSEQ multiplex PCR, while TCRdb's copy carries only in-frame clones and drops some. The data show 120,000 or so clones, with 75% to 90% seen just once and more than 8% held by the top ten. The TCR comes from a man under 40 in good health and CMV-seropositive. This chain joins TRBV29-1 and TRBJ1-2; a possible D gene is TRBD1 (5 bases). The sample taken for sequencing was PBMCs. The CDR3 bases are TGCAGCGTTGAGGAAGGGGCTAGGGGCTACACCTTC. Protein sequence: CSVEEGARGYTF. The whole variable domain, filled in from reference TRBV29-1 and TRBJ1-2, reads SAVISQKPSRDICQRGTSLTIQCQVDSQVTMMFWYRQQPGQSLTLIATANQGSEATYESGFVIDKFPISRPNLTFSTLTVSNMSPEDSSIYLCSVEEGARGYTFGSGTRLTVV.